Sequencing of this T cell receptor (beta chain) was carried out in a study of blood T cell repertoires in COVID-19. On the study more broadly: Samples of COVID-19 (acute and convalescent) were obtained from the United States, Italy and Spain. In each case, the material was cDNA or gDNA derived from T cells, B-cell-depleted T cells, or PBMCs.

Trimming removed 4 bases at V and 4 bases at J, with 11 bases between. Germline CDR1 and CDR2: LGHNA and YNFKEQ. The length of the CDR3 is 14 residues. As originally analysed: Amplification from reference gene primers served as the basis for estimated nucleated cell counts. TCRdb keeps only in-frame clones here, not all; method: immunoSEQ multiplex PCR. D and trimming come from the DNA, and the V and J calls and clone size come from that table. Of 200,000 to 300,000 clones detected, approximately 83% appear once; the ten largest clones hold around 6%. The sample consisted of peripheral blood. The gene calls are TRBV4-2 and TRBJ2-1; D is unclear. The receptor's source is a human donor in a cohort sampled during active COVID-19. DNA of the CDR3: TGTGCCAGCAGCCCCCTGGCACCTTACAATGAGCAGTTCTTC. It codes for CASSPLAPYNEQFF.